The T cell receptor (beta chain) under discussion was sequenced for a study of blood T cell repertoires in COVID-19. For the study at large: Specimens from acute and convalescent COVID-19 originated in the United States, Italy and Spain. T cells, B-cell-depleted T cells, or PBMCs supplied cDNA or gDNA.

Germline CDR1 reads ENHRY; CDR2 reads SYGVKD. CDR3 length: 14 residues. V lost 3 bases and J lost 2, with 9 bases in between. This clone was picked up many times. Per the authors' pipeline: Amplification with reference gene primers provided the estimates of nucleated cell counts. Using immunoSEQ multiplex PCR, the repertoire was profiled, and TCRdb retains in-frame clones only, with some absent. Clone size and the V and J calls come from that table; the DNA yielded D and trimming. The sample contains roughly 70,000 clones, 85% to 90% of which appear only once. This sequence was found in a middle-aged man with active COVID-19. The chain has TRBV10-3 and TRBJ2-3, with unresolved D. The specimen sequenced was peripheral blood. The DNA of the CDR3 is TGTGCCATCAGTGATGGGCTTGACACAGATACGCAGTATTTT. Its protein product is CAISDGLDTDTQYF.